This T cell receptor (beta chain) was observed in a study of patients and donors after allogeneic stem cell transplantation. Deletions cut 2 bases from V and 0 bases from J, with 14 bases between. The CDR3 has 18 residues. Per germline, CDR1 MNHNY and CDR2 SVGAGI (reference sequence). A single record per CDR3 protein comes from TCRdb applying MiXCR to the RT-PCR reads. Among over 150,000 distinct CDR3 sequences listed, around 30% were seen once. The sequenced material came from blood, either unsorted or a sorted T cell fraction (not recorded which). The receptor was derived from a human donor who was either an allogeneic HSCT recipient or a stem cell or donor lymphocyte infusion donor (not recorded which). It is not recorded whose cells these are; they may come from a transplant donor. The chain carries TRBV6-6 and TRBJ1-6, with D possibly being TRBD1 (5 bases). The CDR3 region is CASSYPLTVYSYNSPLHF. CDR3 coding DNA: TGTGCCAGCAGTTACCCATTGACAGTCTACTCCTATAATTCACCCCTCCACTTT.